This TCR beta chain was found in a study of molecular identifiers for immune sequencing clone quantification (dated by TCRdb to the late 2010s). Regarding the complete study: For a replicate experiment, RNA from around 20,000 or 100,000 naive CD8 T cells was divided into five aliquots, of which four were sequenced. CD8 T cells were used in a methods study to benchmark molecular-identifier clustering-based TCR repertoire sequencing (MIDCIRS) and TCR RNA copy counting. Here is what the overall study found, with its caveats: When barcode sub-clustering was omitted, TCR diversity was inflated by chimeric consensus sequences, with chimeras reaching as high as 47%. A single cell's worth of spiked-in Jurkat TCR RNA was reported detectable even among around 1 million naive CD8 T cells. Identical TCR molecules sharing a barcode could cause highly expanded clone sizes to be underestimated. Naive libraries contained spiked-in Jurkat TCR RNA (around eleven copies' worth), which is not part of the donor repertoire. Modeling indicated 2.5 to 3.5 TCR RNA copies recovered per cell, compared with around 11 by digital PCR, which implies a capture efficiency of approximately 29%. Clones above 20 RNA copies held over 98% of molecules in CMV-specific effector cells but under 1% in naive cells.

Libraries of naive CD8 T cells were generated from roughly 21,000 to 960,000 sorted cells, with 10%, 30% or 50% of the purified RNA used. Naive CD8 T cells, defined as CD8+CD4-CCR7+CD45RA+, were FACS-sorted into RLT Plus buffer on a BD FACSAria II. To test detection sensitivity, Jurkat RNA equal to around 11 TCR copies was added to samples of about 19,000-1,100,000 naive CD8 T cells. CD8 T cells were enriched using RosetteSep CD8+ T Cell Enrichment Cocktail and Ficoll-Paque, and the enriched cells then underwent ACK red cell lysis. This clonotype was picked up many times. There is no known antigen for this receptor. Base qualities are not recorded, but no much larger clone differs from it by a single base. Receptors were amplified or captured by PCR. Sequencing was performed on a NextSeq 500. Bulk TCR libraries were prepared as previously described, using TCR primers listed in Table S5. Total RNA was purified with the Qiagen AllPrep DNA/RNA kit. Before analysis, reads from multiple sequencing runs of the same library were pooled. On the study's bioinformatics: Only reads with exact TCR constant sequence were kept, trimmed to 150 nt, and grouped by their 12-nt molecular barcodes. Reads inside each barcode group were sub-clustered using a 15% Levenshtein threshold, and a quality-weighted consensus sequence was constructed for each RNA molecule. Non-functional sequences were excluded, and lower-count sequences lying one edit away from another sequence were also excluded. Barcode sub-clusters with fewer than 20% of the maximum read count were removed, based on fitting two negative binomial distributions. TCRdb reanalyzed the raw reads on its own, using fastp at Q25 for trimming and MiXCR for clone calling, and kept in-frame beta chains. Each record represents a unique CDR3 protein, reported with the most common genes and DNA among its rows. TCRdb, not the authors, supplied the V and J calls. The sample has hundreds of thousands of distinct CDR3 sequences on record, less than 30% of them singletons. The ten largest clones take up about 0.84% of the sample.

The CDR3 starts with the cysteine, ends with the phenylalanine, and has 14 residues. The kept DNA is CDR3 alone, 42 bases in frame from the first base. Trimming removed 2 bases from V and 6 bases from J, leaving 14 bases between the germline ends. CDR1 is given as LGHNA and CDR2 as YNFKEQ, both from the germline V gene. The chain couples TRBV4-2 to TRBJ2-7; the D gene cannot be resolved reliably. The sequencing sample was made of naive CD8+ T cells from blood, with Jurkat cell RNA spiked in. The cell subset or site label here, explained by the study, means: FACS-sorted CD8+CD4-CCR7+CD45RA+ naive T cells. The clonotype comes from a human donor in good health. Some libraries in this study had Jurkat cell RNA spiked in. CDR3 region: CASSQLRAPAEQYF. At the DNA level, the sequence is TGTGCCAGCAGCCAACTCCGCGCGCCCGCCGAGCAGTACTTC.